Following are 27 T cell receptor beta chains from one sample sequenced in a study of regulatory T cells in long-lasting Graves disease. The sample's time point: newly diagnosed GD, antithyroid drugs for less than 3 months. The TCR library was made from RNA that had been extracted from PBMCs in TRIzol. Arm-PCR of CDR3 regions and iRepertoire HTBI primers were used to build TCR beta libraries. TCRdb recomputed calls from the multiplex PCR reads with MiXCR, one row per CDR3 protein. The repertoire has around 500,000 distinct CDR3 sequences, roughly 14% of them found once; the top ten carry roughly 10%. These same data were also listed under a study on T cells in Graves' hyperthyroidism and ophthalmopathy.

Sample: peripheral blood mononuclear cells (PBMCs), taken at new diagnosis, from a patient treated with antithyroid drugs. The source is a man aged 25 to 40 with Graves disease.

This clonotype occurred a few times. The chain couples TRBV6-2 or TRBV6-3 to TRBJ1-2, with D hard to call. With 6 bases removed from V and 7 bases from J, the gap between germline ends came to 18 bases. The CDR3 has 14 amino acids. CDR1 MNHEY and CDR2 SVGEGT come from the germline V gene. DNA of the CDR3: TGTGCCAGCAGCCGTCACCCTGGGAAGAGTGGCTACACCTTC. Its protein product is CASSRHPGKSGYTF.

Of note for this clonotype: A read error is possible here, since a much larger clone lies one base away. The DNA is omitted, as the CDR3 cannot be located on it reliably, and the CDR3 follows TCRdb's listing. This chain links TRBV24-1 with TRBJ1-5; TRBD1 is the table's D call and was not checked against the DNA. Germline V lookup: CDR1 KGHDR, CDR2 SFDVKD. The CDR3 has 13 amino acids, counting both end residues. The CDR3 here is CATSDFGQGAQRF.

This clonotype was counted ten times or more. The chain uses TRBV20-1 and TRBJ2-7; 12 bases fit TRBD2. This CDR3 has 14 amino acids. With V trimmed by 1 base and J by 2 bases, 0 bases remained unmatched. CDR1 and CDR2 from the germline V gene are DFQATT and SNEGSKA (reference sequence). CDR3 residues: CSARGTSGTYEQYF. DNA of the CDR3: TGCAGTGCTAGAGGGACTAGCGGGACCTACGAGCAGTACTTC.

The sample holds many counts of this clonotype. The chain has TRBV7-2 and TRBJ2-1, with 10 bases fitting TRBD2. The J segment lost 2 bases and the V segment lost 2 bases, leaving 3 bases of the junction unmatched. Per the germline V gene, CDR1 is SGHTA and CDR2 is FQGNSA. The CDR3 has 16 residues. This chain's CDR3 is CASSLSGTSAYNEQFF. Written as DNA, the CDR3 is TGTGCCAGCAGCTTATCGGGGACTAGCGCCTACAATGAGCAGTTCTTC.

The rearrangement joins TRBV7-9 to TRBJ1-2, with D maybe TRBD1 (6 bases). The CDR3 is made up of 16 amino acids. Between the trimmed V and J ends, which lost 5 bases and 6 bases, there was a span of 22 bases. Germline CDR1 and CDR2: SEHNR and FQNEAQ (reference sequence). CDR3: CASSQDRGGMAHGYTF. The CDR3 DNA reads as TGTGCCAGCAGCCAAGATAGGGGGGGGATGGCACATGGCTACACCTTC.

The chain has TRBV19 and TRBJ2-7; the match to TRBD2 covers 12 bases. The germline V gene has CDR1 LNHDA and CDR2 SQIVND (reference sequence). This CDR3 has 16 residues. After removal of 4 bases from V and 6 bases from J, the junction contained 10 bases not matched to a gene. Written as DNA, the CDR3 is TGTGCCAGTAGTACCCCGGCTAGCGGGAGGGCGGCCGAGCAGTACTTC. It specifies CASSTPASGRAAEQYF.

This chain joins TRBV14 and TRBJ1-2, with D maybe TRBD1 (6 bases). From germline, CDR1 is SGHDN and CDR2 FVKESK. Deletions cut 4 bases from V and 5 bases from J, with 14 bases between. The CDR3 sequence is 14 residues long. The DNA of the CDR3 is TGTGCCAGCAGCCCACAGGGCCCGATTTATGGCTACACCTTC. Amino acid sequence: CASSPQGPIYGYTF. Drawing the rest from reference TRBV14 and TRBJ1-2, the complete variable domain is EAGVTQFPSHSVIEKGQTVTLRCDPISGHDNLYWYRRVMGKEIKFLLHFVKESKQDESGMPNNRFLAERTGGTYSTLKVQPAELEDSGVYFCASSPQGPIYGYTFGSGTRLTVV.

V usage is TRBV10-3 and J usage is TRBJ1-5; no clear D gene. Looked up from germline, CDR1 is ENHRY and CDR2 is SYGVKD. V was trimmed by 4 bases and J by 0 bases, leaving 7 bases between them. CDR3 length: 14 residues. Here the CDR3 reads CAISAYNSNQPQHF. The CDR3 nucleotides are TGTGCCATCAGTGCCTATAATAGCAATCAGCCCCAGCATTTT.

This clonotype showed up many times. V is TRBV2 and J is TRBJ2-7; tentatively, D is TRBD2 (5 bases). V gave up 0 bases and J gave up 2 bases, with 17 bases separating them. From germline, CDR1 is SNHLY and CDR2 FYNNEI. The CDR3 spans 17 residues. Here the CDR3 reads CASSEALEGSHAYEQYF. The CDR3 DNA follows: TGTGCCAGCAGTGAAGCGCTTGAGGGATCCCACGCCTACGAGCAGTACTTC.

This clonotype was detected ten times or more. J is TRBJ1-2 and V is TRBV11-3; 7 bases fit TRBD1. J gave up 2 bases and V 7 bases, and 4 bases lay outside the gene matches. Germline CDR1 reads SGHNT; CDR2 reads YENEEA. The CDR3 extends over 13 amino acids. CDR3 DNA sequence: TGTGCCAGCATCGAGGACAGGAACTATGGCTACACCTTC. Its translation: CASIEDRNYGYTF.

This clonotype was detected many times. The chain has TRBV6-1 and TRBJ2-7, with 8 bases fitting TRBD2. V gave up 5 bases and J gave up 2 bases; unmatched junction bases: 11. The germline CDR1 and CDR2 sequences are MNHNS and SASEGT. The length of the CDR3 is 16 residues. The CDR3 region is CASSPGGMRPAYEQYF. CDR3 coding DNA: TGTGCCAGCAGTCCGGGGGGGATGCGGCCCGCCTACGAGCAGTACTTC.

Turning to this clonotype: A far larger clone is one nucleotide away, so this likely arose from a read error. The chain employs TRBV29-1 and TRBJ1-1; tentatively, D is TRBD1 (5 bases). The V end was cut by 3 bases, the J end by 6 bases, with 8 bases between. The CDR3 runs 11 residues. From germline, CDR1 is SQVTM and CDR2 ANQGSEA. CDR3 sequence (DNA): TGCAGCGTTGAGAGGGGCCCTGAAGCTTTCTTT. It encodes CSVERGPEAFF.

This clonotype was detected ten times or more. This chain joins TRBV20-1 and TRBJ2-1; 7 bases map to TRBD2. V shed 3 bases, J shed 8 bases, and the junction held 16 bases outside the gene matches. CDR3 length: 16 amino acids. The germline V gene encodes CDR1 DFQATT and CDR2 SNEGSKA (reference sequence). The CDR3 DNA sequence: TGCAGTGCTAGGGCCCCGACGGGGGGAAAAGTCTATGAGCAGTTCTTC. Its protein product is CSARAPTGGKVYEQFF.

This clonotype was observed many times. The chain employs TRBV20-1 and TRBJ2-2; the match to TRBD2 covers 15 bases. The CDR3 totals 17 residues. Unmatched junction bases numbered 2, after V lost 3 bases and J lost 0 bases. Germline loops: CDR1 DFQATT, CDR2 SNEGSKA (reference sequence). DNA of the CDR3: TGCAGTGCTAGGGGACTAGCGGGAGGTACGAACACCGGGGAGCTGTTTTTT. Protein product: CSARGLAGGTNTGELFF.

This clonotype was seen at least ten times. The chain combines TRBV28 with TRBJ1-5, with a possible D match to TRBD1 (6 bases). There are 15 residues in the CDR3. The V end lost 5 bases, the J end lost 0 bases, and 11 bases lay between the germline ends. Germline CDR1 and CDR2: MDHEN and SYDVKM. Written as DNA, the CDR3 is TGTGCCAGCAGTAGCCGGGGGCCTAGCAATCAGCCCCAGCATTTT. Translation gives CASSSRGPSNQPQHF. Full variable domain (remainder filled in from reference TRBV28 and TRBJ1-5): DVKVTQSSRYLVKRTGEKVFLECVQDMDHENMFWYRQDPGLGLRLIYFSYDVKMKEKGDIPEGYSVSREKKERFSLILESASTNQTSMYLCASSSRGPSNQPQHFGDGTRLSIL.

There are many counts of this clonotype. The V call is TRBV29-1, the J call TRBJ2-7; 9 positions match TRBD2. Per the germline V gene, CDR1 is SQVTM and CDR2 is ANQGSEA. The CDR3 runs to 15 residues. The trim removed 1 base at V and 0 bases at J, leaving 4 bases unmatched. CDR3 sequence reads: CSVEGTSVSSYEQYF. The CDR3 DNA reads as TGCAGCGTTGAAGGGACTAGCGTCAGCTCCTACGAGCAGTACTTC.

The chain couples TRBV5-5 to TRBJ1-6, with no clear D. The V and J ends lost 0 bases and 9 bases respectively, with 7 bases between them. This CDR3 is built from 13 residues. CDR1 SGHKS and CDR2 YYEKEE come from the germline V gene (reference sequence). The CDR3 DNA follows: TGTGCCAGCAGCTTGGGGAGAGGTTCACCCCTCCACTTT. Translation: CASSLGRGSPLHF.

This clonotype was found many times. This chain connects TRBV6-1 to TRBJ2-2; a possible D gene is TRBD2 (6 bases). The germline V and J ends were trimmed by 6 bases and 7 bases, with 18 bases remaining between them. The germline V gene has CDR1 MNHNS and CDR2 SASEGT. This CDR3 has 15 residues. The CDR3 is CASRGGTQRGGELFF. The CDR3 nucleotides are TGTGCCAGCAGAGGCGGGACCCAACGAGGCGGGGAGCTGTTTTTT.

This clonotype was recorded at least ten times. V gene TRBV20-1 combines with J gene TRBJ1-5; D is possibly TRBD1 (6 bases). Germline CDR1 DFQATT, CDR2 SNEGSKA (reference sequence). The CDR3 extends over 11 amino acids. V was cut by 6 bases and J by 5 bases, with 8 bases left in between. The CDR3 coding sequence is TGCAGTGCGTCAGGGGATCAGCCCCAGCATTTT. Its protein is CSASGDQPQHF.

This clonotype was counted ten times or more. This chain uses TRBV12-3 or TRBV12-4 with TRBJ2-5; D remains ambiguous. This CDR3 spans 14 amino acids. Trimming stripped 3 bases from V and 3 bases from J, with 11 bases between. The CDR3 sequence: CASSLGSAEETQYF. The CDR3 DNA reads TGTGCCAGCAGTTTGGGGTCGGCCGAAGAGACCCAGTACTTC.

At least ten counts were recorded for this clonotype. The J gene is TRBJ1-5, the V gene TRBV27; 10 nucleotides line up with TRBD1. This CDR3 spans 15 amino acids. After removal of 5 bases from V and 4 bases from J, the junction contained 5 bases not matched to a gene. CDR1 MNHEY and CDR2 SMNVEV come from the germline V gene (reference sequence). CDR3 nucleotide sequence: TGTGCCAGCAGTCGGCGACAGGGGGCAAATCAGCCCCAGCATTTT. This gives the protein CASSRRQGANQPQHF.

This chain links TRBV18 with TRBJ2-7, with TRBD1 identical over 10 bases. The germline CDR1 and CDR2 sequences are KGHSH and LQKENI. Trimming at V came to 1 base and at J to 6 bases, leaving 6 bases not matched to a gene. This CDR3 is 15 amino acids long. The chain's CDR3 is CASSPLGDRGFEQYF. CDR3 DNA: TGTGCCAGCTCACCACTAGGGGACAGGGGCTTCGAGCAGTACTTC.

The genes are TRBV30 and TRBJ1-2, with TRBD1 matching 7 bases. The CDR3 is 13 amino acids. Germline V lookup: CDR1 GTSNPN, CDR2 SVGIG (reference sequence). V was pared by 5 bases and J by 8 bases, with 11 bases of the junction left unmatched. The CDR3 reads CAWDHRGLDGYTF. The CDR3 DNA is TGTGCCTGGGACCACAGGGGACTGGACGGCTACACCTTC.

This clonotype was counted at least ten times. This CDR3 is CARRRDNTEAFF. In nucleotides, the CDR3 is TGTGCCCGCCGAAGGGACAACACTGAAGCTTTCTTT. This sequence joins TRBV30 and TRBJ1-1; perhaps TRBD1 as D (5 bases). With 8 bases removed from V and 2 bases from J, the gap between germline ends came to 12 bases. This CDR3 has 12 amino acids. Germline V gives CDR1 GTSNPN, CDR2 SVGIG (reference sequence).

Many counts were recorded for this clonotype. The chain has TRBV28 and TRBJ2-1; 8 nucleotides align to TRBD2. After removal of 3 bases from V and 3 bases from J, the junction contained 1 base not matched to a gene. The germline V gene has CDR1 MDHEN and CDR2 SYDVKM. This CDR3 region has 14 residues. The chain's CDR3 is CASSLREVYNEQFF. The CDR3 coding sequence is TGTGCCAGCAGTTTGCGGGAGGTCTACAATGAGCAGTTCTTC.

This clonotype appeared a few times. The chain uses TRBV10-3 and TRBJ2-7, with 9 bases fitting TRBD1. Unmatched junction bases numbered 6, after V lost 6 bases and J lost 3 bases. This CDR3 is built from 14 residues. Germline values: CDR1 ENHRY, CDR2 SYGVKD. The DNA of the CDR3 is TGTGCCATCAGGGGGACAGGGACTCACTACGAGCAGTACTTC. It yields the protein CAIRGTGTHYEQYF.

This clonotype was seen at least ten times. For the CDR3, the DNA is TGTGCCAGCAGCCTCACCCAAGGGAGGGAGCAGTACTTC. Translation: CASSLTQGREQYF. The chain carries TRBV27 and TRBJ2-7, with D possibly being TRBD2 (6 bases). V lost 6 bases and J lost 7, with 16 bases in between. The germline V gene encodes CDR1 MNHEY and CDR2 SMNVEV (reference sequence). The CDR3 extends over 13 amino acids.